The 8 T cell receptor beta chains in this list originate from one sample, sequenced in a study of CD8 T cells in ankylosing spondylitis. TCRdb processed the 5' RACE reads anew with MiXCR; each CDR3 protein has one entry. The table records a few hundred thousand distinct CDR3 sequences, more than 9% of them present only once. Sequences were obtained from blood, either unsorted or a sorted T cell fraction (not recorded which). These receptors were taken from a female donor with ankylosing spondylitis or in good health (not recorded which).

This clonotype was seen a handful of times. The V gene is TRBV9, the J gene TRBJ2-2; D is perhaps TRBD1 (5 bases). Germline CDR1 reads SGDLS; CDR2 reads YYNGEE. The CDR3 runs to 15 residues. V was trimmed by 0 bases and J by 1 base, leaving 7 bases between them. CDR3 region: CASSVGDRNTGELFF. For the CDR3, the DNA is TGTGCCAGCAGCGTAGGTGACAGGAACACCGGGGAGCTGTTTTTT.

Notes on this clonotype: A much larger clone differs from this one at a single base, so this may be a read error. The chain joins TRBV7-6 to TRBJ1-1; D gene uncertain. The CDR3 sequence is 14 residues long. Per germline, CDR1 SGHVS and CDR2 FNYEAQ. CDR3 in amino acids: CASGLDGMNTEAFF. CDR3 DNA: TGTGCCAGCGGCTTAGATGGAATGAACACTGAAGCTTTCTTT.

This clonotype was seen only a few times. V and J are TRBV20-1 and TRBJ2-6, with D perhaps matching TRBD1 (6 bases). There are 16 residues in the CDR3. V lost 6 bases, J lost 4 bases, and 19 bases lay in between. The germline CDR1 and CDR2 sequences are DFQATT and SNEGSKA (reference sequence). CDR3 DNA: TGCAGTGCCTCTTTGAGGGGGATTCTAGGGGCCAACGTCCTGACTTTC. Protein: CSASLRGILGANVLTF.

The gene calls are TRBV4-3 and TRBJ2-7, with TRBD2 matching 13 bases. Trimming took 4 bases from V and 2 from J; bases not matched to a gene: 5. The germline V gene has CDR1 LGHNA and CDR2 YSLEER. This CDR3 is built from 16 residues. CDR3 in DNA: TGCGCCAGCAGCCGAGGGACTAGCGGGATTCCCTACGAGCAGTACTTC. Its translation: CASSRGTSGIPYEQYF.

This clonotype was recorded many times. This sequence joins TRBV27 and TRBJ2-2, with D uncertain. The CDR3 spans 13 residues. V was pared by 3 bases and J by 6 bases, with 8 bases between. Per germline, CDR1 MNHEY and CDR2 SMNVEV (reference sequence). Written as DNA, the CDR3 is TGTGCCAGCAGTTTTAGGCTAGCCGGGGAGCTGTTTTTT. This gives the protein CASSFRLAGELFF.

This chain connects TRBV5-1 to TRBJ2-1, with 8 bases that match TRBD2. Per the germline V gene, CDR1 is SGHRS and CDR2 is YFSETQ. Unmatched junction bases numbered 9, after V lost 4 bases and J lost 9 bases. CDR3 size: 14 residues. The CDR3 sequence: CASSPGGPHSEQFF. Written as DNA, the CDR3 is TGCGCCAGCAGCCCGGGGGGGCCTCACAGTGAGCAGTTCTTC.

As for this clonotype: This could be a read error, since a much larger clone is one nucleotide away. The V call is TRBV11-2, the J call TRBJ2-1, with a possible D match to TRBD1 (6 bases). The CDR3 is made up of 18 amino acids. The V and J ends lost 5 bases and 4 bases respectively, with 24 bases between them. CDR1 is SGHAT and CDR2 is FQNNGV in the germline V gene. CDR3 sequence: CASSRRSISRDKYNEQFF. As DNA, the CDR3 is TGTGCCAGCAGCCGAAGGTCCATTTCCCGGGACAAGTACAATGAGCAGTTCTTC. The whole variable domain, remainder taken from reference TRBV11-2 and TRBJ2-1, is EAGVAQSPRYKIIEKRQSVAFWCNPISGHATLYWYQQILGQGPKLLIQFQNNGVVDDSQLPKDRFSAERLKGVDSTLKIQPAKLEDSAVYLCASSRRSISRDKYNEQFFGPGTRLTVL.

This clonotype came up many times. The CDR3 sequence: CSARELAGGGSYNEQFF. The CDR3 nucleotides read TGCAGTGCGCGGGAACTAGCGGGAGGAGGGTCCTACAATGAGCAGTTCTTC. This chain joins TRBV20-1 and TRBJ2-1; 12 positions agree with TRBD2. The CDR3 is 17 residues long. Germline-derived CDR1 and CDR2 are DFQATT and SNEGSKA (reference sequence). V trimming: 6 bases; J trimming: 1 base; junction bases outside the gene matches: 10.